The subject of this entry is one TCR beta chain. The target antigen is unknown. The data were obtained in a study of blood T cells in healthy people across ages. A minimum of 5 micrograms of total RNA was extracted per sample. Findings and caveats of the study: Per million T cells, TCR beta diversity dropped about linearly as age rose.

With a J-beta primer mix and a sample-barcoded 5' primer, a second PCR ran about 7 to 11 cycles. In TCRdb, the 5' RACE reads were re-called with MiXCR into one record per CDR3 protein. The sample yields about 1.1 million distinct CDR3 sequences, about two fifths seen once. Sequencing input: blood. The receptor was isolated from a man between 18 and 35 years old in good health.

The CDR3 spells CASSQRHGYTF. The DNA for the CDR3 is TGTGCCAGCAGCCAACGACATGGCTACACCTTC. The gene calls are TRBV3-1 and TRBJ1-2; no clear D. V lost 2 bases, J lost 6 bases, and 4 bases lay in between. The length of the CDR3 is 11 residues. Germline CDR1 and CDR2: LGHDT and YNNKEL (reference sequence). Variable domain in full (rest from reference TRBV3-1 and TRBJ1-2): DTAVSQTPKYLVTQMGNDKSIKCEQNLGHDTMYWYKQDSKKFLKIMFSYNNKELIINETVPNRFSPKSPDKAHLNLHINSLELGDSAVYFCASSQRHGYTFGSGTRLTVV.